These 17 T cell receptor beta chains came from one sample sequenced in a study of early T cells in non-severe SARS-CoV-2 infection. TCRdb reprocessed the 5' RACE reads with MiXCR, giving one entry per CDR3 protein. This sample has fewer than 30,000 distinct CDR3 sequences, with around 5.5% found just once. The sequencing sample was made of whole blood. The receptors shown here come from an adult who was a healthcare worker with PCR-confirmed SARS-CoV-2 infection or an uninfected control (not recorded which).

This clonotype was counted many times. This rearrangement joins TRBV7-8 to TRBJ2-1, with a weak D call TRBD1 (5 bases). CDR3 length: 15 amino acids. Germline loops: CDR1 SGHVS, CDR2 FQNEAQ. The V gene lost 0 bases and the J gene lost 2 bases, with 8 bases spanning the gap. CDR3 amino acids: CASSLAAGPYNEQFF. The CDR3 DNA reads TGTGCCAGCAGCTTAGCGGCAGGGCCCTACAATGAGCAGTTCTTC.

This clonotype was recorded many times. V and J are TRBV7-2 and TRBJ2-5, with TRBD1 identical over 7 bases. Germline V CDR1 and CDR2: SGHTA, FQGNSA. V lost 5 bases, J lost 2 bases, and 5 bases stayed unmatched. The CDR3 consists of 14 residues. The CDR3 bases are TGTGCCAGCAGCGCTCGACAGGGACAAGAGACCCAGTACTTC. Translated: CASSARQGQETQYF.

The gene calls are TRBV4-3 and TRBJ1-1, with D unclear. The germline V and J ends were trimmed by 0 bases and 6 bases, with 8 bases remaining between them. The germline CDR1 and CDR2 sequences are LGHNA and YSLEER. The CDR3 is 13 residues long. CDR3 region: CASSQDGRPEAFF. CDR3 DNA: TGCGCCAGCAGCCAAGATGGAAGGCCTGAAGCTTTCTTT.

This clonotype was detected ten times or more. V usage is TRBV30 and J usage is TRBJ2-7, with TRBD1 identical over 9 bases. V was pared by 3 bases and J by 5 bases, with 8 bases of the junction left unmatched. Per the germline V gene, CDR1 is GTSNPN and CDR2 is SVGIG (reference sequence). This CDR3 spans 14 amino acids. CDR3 bases: TGTGCCTGGAGCCGGGACAGGGAAACCGACGAGCAGTACTTC. This translates into CAWSRDRETDEQYF. Filled out from reference TRBV30 and TRBJ2-7, the complete variable domain reads SQTIHQWPATLVQPVGSPLSLECTVEGTSNPNLYWYRQAAGRGLQLLFYSVGIGQISSEVPQNLSASRPQDRQFILSSKKLLLSDSGFYLCAWSRDRETDEQYFGPGTRLTVT.

Many counts were recorded for this clonotype. The chain couples TRBV11-2 to TRBJ2-2; 9 bases are a match to TRBD1. This CDR3 has 17 amino acids. V lost 3 bases and J lost 6; bases outside the gene matches: 11. Per the germline V gene, CDR1 is SGHAT and CDR2 is FQNNGV. CDR3 region: CASSLGFGTGTAGELFF. The DNA for the CDR3 is TGTGCCAGCAGCTTGGGTTTTGGGACAGGGACAGCCGGGGAGCTGTTTTTT.

This clonotype was recorded many times. This chain joins TRBV27 and TRBJ1-1; TRBD1 agrees at 7 bases. In germline, CDR1 is MNHEY, CDR2 SMNVEV (reference sequence). This CDR3 has 15 residues. V lost 5 bases, J lost 1 base, and 7 bases stayed unmatched. The CDR3 sequence: CASSLGQDGNTEAFF. Here the CDR3 DNA reads TGTGCCAGCAGTCTTGGACAGGACGGGAACACTGAAGCTTTCTTT.

At least ten counts were recorded for this clonotype. This chain uses TRBV20-1 with TRBJ2-7; D is unresolved. The CDR3 contains 15 residues. The germline V gene has CDR1 DFQATT and CDR2 SNEGSKA (reference sequence). V lost 0 bases to trimming and J lost 5 bases, with 17 bases between them. CDR3 nucleotides: TGCAGTGCTAGAGACCTGGGCAGGTTCGACAACGAGCAGTACTTC. Residues: CSARDLGRFDNEQYF.

This clonotype is medium-sized. The rearrangement links TRBV7-9 to TRBJ1-6; weak D call: TRBD1 (5 bases). Germline lookup yields CDR1 SEHNR and CDR2 FQNEAQ (reference sequence). The germline V and J ends were trimmed by 5 bases and 5 bases, with 16 bases remaining between them. The CDR3 has 16 residues. CDR3 protein: CASSQGPGSDNSPLHF. The CDR3, as DNA: TGTGCCAGCAGCCAGGGACCCGGCAGCGATAATTCACCCCTCCACTTT.

This clonotype was seen many times. The chain combines TRBV5-6 with TRBJ2-6; D may be TRBD1 or TRBD2 (6 bases each). Looked up from germline, CDR1 is SGHDT and CDR2 is YYEEEE. This CDR3 contains 15 residues. Trimming removed 4 bases from V and 2 bases from J, with 10 bases in between. The CDR3 region has the DNA TGTGCCAGCAGCGGAGGGGGAGCTGGGGCCAACGTCCTGACTTTC. This translates into CASSGGGAGANVLTF.

This clonotype was observed at least ten times. This chain uses TRBV7-2 with TRBJ1-1; 7 nucleotides align to TRBD1. The CDR3 is 14 amino acids. The V gene end was trimmed by 4 bases and the J gene end by 4 bases; junction bases not matched to a gene: 6. The V gene's germline CDR1 is SGHTA and CDR2 FQGNSA. The chain's CDR3 is CASSSTGRSTEAFF. In DNA, the CDR3 is TGTGCCAGCAGCTCGACAGGGAGGAGCACTGAAGCTTTCTTT.

There are many counts of this clonotype. The genes are TRBV12-3 or TRBV12-4 and TRBJ2-5; D is unresolved. The CDR3 sequence is 12 residues long. V was clipped by 2 bases and J by 1 base, with 2 bases between them. The CDR3 DNA reads as TGTGCCAGCAGTTTAATCCAAGAGACCCAGTACTTC. Translated: CASSLIQETQYF.

The sample holds many counts of this clonotype. This rearrangement joins TRBV3-1 to TRBJ2-7; no definite D call. The germline V and J ends were trimmed by 4 bases and 2 bases, with 6 bases remaining between them. The CDR3 length is 12 residues. Per the germline V gene, CDR1 is LGHDT and CDR2 is YNNKEL (reference sequence). The CDR3 here is CASSPDPYEQYF. The CDR3 nucleotides read TGTGCCAGCAGCCCAGACCCCTACGAGCAGTACTTC.

The rearrangement joins TRBV7-9 to TRBJ1-1; D possibly corresponds to TRBD1 (5 bases). V lost 1 base and J lost 5, with 8 bases in between. The germline V gene has CDR1 SEHNR and CDR2 FQNEAQ (reference sequence). This CDR3 comprises 13 residues. CDR3 region: CASSLVRDTEAFF. CDR3 nucleotides: TGTGCCAGCAGCTTAGTCAGGGATACTGAAGCTTTCTTT.

This clonotype occurred many times. The V call is TRBV7-9, the J call TRBJ2-5, with 8 bases that match TRBD2. Per germline, CDR1 SEHNR and CDR2 FQNEAQ (reference sequence). The CDR3 is 19 residues long. Unmatched junction bases numbered 13, after V lost 1 base and J lost 0 bases. The DNA of the CDR3 is TGTGCCAGCAGCTTAGACCTGGCTAGCGGGTTCTCGTACCAAGAGACCCAGTACTTC. Translating it yields CASSLDLASGFSYQETQYF.

At least ten counts were recorded for this clonotype. Here the CDR3 reads CAWSVVRATNEKLFF. CDR3 sequence (DNA): TGTGCCTGGAGTGTCGTCCGTGCAACTAATGAAAAACTGTTTTTT. The rearrangement uses TRBV30 and TRBJ1-4, with unresolved D. Per the germline V gene, CDR1 is GTSNPN and CDR2 is SVGIG (reference sequence). The CDR3 length is 15 residues. The V end lost 0 bases, the J end lost 0 bases, and 8 bases lay between the germline ends. The variable domain in full, with the rest retrieved from reference TRBV30 and TRBJ1-4, is SQTIHQWPATLVQPVGSPLSLECTVEGTSNPNLYWYRQAAGRGLQLLFYSVGIGQISSEVPQNLSASRPQDRQFILSSKKLLLSDSGFYLCAWSVVRATNEKLFFGSGTQLSVL.

This sequence joins TRBV12-5 and TRBJ2-2; tentatively, D is TRBD2 (6 bases). CDR1 is LGHNT and CDR2 is FRNRAP in the germline V gene. V shed 5 bases and J shed 7 bases, with 11 bases lying between them. The CDR3 consists of 13 residues. DNA of the CDR3: TGTGCTAGTGGTGCCGCGGAGGGCGGGGAGCTGTTTTTT. Translation gives CASGAAEGGELFF.

This clonotype has more than one count but fewer than ten. The chain combines TRBV11-2 with TRBJ2-1; D remains ambiguous. Trimming removed 0 bases at V and 2 bases at J, with 20 bases between. The germline gives CDR1 SGHAT, CDR2 FQNNGV. The CDR3 extends over 19 amino acids. The CDR3: CASSLDPRRGGFAYNEQFF. The CDR3 nucleotides are TGTGCCAGCAGCTTAGATCCTCGGCGAGGTGGCTTTGCCTACAATGAGCAGTTCTTC.